This T cell receptor beta chain was sequenced during a study of blood T cells in healthy people across ages. A second PCR of 7 to 11 cycles used a sample-barcoded 5' primer and a J-beta primer mix. A single record per CDR3 protein comes from TCRdb applying MiXCR to the 5' RACE reads. The data hold approximately 830,000 distinct CDR3 sequences, with approximately 67% observed a single time. Germline lookup yields CDR1 SGHTA and CDR2 FQGNSA. CDR3 length: 15 residues. The sequenced sample consisted of blood. The rearrangement links TRBV7-2 to TRBJ2-5, with TRBD1 identical over 8 bases. The J call may be wrong; the DNA end is better matched by TRBJ2-7. This receptor was taken from a man younger than 40 in good health. The CDR3 sequence: CASSLGQGAGYEQYF. The DNA for the CDR3 is TGTGCCAGCAGCTTAGGGCAGGGGGCAGGGTACGAGCAGTACTTC.